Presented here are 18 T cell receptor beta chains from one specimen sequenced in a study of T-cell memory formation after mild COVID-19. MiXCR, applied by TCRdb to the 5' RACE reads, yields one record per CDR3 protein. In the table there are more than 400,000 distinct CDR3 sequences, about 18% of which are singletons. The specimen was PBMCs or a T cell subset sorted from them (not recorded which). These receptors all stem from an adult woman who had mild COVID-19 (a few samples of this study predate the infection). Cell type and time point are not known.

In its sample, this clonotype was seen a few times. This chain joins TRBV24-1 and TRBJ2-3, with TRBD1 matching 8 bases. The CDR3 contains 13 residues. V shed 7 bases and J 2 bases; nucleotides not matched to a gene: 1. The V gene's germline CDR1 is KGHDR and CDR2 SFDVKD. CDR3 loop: CATRGQATDTQYF. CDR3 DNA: TGTGCCACCAGGGGACAGGCCACAGATACGCAGTATTTT.

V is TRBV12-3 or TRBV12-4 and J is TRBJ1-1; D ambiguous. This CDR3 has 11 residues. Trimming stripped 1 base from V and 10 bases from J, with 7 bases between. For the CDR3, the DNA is TGTGCCAGCAGTTTAGGGACGGGAGCTTTCTTT. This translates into CASSLGTGAFF.

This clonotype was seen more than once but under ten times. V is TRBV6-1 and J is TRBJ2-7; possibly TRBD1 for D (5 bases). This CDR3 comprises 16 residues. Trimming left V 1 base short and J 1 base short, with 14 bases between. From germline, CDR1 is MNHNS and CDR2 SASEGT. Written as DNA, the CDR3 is TGTGCCAGCAGTGAAGTTCTTCAGGGCAGGTCCTACGAGCAGTACTTC. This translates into CASSEVLQGRSYEQYF.

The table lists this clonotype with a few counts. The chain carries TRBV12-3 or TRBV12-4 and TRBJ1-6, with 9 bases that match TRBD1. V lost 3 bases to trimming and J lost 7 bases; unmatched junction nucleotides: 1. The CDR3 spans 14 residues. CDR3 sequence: CASSFTGGNSPLHF. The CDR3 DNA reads TGTGCCAGCAGTTTTACAGGGGGCAATTCACCCCTCCACTTT.

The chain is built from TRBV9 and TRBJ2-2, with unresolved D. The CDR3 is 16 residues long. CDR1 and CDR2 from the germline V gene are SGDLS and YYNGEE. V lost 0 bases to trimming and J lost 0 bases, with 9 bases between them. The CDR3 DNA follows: TGTGCCAGCAGCGTAGAAGCGCACGCGAACACCGGGGAGCTGTTTTTT. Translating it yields CASSVEAHANTGELFF.

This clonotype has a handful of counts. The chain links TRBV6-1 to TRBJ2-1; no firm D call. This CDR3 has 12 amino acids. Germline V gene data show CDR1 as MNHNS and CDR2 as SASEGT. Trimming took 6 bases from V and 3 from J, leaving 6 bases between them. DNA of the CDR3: TGTGCCAGCAGAACGGACTACAATGAGCAGTTCTTC. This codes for CASRTDYNEQFF.

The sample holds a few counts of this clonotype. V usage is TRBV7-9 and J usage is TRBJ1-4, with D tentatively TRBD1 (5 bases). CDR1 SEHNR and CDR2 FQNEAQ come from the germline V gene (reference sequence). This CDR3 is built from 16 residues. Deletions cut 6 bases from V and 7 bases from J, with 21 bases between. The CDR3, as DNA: TGTGCCAGCAGGCCTCTGGGGTCAGGGAGGAGTGAAAAACTGTTTTTT. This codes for CASRPLGSGRSEKLFF.

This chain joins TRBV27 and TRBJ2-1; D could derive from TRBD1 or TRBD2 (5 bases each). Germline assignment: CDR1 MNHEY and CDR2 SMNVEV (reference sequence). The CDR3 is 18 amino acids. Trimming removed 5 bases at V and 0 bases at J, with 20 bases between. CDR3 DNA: TGTGCCAGCAGTAAGAACCGCAGGGACCCGGTCTCCTACAATGAGCAGTTCTTC. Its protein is CASSKNRRDPVSYNEQFF.

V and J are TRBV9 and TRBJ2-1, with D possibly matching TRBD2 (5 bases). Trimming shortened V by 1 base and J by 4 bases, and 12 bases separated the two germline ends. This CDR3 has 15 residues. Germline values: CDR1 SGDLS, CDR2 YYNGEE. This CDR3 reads CASSVSGEPYNEQFF. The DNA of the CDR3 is TGTGCCAGCAGCGTATCCGGGGAACCTTACAATGAGCAGTTCTTC.

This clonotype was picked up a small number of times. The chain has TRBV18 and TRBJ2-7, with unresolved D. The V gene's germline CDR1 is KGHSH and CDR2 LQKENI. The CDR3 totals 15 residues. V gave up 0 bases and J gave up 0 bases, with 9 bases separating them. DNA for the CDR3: TGTGCCAGCTCACCACCGAGTGGGGACTCCTACGAGCAGTACTTC. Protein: CASSPPSGDSYEQYF. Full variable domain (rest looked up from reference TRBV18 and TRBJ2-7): NAGVMQNPRHLVRRRGQEARLRCSPMKGHSHVYWYRQLPEEGLKFMVYLQKENIIDESGMPKERFSAEFPKEGPSILRIQQVVRGDSAAYFCASSPPSGDSYEQYFGPGTRLTVT.

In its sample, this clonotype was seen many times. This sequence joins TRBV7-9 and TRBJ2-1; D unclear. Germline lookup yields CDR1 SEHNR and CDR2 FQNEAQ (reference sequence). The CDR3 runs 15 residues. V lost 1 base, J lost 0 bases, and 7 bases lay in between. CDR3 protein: CASSLGSSSYNEQFF. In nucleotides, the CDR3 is TGTGCCAGCAGCTTAGGGTCGAGCTCCTACAATGAGCAGTTCTTC.

The CDR3 nucleotides are TGCGCCAGCAGCTTGGGACCGGGACAGGCCTACGAGCAGTACTTC. Translation: CASSLGPGQAYEQYF. The chain is built from TRBV5-1 and TRBJ2-7, with TRBD1 matching 8 bases. This CDR3 is built from 15 residues. Per the germline V gene, CDR1 is SGHRS and CDR2 is YFSETQ. The ends lost 0 bases at V and 2 bases at J; junction bases unmatched: 4.

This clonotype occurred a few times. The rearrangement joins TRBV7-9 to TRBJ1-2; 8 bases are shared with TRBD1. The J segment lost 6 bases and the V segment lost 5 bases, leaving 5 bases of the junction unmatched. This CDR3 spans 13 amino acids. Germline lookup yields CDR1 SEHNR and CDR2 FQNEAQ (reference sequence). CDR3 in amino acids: CASSLLQGDGYTF. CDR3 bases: TGTGCCAGCAGCCTGTTACAGGGGGATGGCTACACCTTC.

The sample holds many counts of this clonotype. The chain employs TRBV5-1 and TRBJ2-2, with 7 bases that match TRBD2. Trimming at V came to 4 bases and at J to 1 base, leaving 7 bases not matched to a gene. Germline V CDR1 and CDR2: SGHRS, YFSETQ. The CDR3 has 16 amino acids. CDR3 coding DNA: TGCGCCAGCAGCCCGCGAGCGGGGATGAACACCGGGGAGCTGTTTTTT. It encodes CASSPRAGMNTGELFF.

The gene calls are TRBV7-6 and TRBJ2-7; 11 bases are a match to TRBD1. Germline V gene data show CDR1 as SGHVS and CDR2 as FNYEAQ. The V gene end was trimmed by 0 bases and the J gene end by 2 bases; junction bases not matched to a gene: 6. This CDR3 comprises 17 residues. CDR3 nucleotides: TGTGCCAGCAGCTTAGCCCACGCGGGACAGGGGGCCTACGAGCAGTACTTC. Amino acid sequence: CASSLAHAGQGAYEQYF.

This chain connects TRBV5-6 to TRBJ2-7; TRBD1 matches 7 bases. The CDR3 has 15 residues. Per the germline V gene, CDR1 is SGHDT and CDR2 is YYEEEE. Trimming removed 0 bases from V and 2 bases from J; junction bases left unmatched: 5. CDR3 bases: TGTGCCAGCAGCTTGGTGGGACAGCGTCCCTACGAGCAGTACTTC. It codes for CASSLVGQRPYEQYF.

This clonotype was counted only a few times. CDR3 sequence: CASSVGGLAGVNEQFF. The DNA for the CDR3 is TGTGCCAGCAGCGTAGGAGGACTAGCGGGGGTCAATGAGCAGTTCTTC. The chain combines TRBV9 with TRBJ2-1; 13 nucleotides align to TRBD2. Trimming took 0 bases from V and 6 from J; bases not matched to a gene: 3. The CDR3 runs to 16 residues. Germline-derived CDR1 and CDR2 are SGDLS and YYNGEE.

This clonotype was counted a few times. The CDR3 protein is CASSRLAGVGEQFF. CDR3 bases: TGTGCCAGCAGTAGACTAGCGGGAGTTGGTGAGCAGTTCTTC. This chain joins TRBV12-3 or TRBV12-4 and TRBJ2-1; 12 positions match TRBD2. There are 14 residues in the CDR3. The V segment lost 5 bases and the J segment 9 bases; nucleotides outside the gene matches: 5.